The 17 T cell receptor beta chains below all came from one sample that was sequenced in a study of spatial heterogeneity in lung cancer. Indicated time point: sample taken at primary tumor resection. The authors sequenced whole RNA from tumor, nontumor lung or frozen PBMC without sorting. TCRdb passed the 5' RACE reads through MiXCR, listing each CDR3 protein once. The sample includes about 5,000 distinct CDR3 sequences, around 19% of them seen just once. This specimen was normal lung tissue next to the tumor, taken at surgery. The receptors come from a male donor with early-stage non-small cell lung cancer.

Remarks on this clonotype: The library was built for alpha chains, so this beta chain is an off-target read and its size means little. The CDR3 spells CASKPSGGTNNEQFF. CDR3 nucleotides: TGTGCCAGCAAACCTAGCGGGGGGACGAACAATGAGCAGTTCTTC. The chain couples TRBV12-3 or TRBV12-4 to TRBJ2-1, with 11 bases matching TRBD2. This CDR3 has 15 residues. Trimming took 7 bases from V and 5 from J; bases not matched to a gene: 7.

This clonotype has ten or more counts. The size of this beta chain means little, since it is a stray read in a library made for alpha chains. The chain has TRBV5-1 and TRBJ2-5; 8 bases agree with TRBD1. The ends lost 4 bases at V and 1 base at J; junction bases unmatched: 9. The germline V gene has CDR1 SGHRS and CDR2 YFSETQ. The CDR3 runs 16 residues. This CDR3 is CASSPRDRISQETQYF. The CDR3 nucleotides read TGCGCCAGCAGCCCCCGGGACAGGATTTCCCAAGAGACCCAGTACTTC.

This clonotype was found many times. This beta chain slipped into a library made for alpha chains as a stray read, so its size is not meaningful. V usage is TRBV27 and J usage is TRBJ1-6; D is perhaps TRBD1 (5 bases). Trimming took 3 bases from V and 8 from J, leaving 8 bases between them. The CDR3 is 13 residues long. Germline CDR1 and CDR2: MNHEY and SMNVEV (reference sequence). CDR3 amino acids: CASSFQGDSPLHF. For the CDR3, the DNA is TGTGCCAGCAGTTTCCAGGGTGATTCACCCCTCCACTTT.

This clonotype was detected a few times. This beta chain is off target for a library built for alpha chains, so its abundance means little. The CDR3 sequence: CASSPGPLAAGARRDTQYF. The CDR3, as DNA: TGTGCCAGCAGCCCCGGGCCACTAGCGGCGGGGGCACGGAGGGATACGCAGTATTTT. This rearrangement joins TRBV11-2 to TRBJ2-3, with 8 bases identical to TRBD2. The CDR3 runs 19 residues. J lost 6 bases, V lost 5 bases, and 22 bases had no gene match. Germline V gene data show CDR1 as SGHAT and CDR2 as FQNNGV.

This clonotype was recorded a few times. Since it is a stray read in a library aimed at alpha chains, this beta chain has a size that is not meaningful. The rearrangement uses TRBV10-3 and TRBJ2-3; either TRBD1 or TRBD2 may supply D (5 bases each). CDR1 and CDR2 (germline): ENHRY, SYGVKD. Trimming stripped 8 bases from V and 0 bases from J, with 18 bases between. CDR3 length: 16 residues. The CDR3 nucleotides are TGTGCCATCGCAGATGGGACCCGACCTAGCACAGATACGCAGTATTTT. Translating gives CAIADGTRPSTDTQYF.

This clonotype was counted many times. This beta chain represents an off-target read in a library built for alpha chains; its size is of limited meaning. CDR3 region: CASTLVRADTQYF. The CDR3 DNA reads as TGTGCCAGCACGCTCGTGAGGGCGGATACGCAGTATTTT. The J gene is TRBJ2-3, the V gene TRBV2; D perhaps matches TRBD2 (5 bases). Trimming removed 7 bases at V and 6 bases at J, with 14 bases between. Germline CDR1 is SNHLY and CDR2 is FYNNEI. The CDR3 spans 13 residues.

Of note for this clonotype: A library prepared for alpha chains yielded this beta chain as an off-target read; its size is of little meaning. This rearrangement joins TRBV10-3 to TRBJ2-5; D is unclear. The CDR3 is 14 amino acids. CDR1 and CDR2 (germline): ENHRY, SYGVKD. Trimming cost V 7 bases and J 5 bases, with 17 bases left between them. CDR3 amino acids: CAIMAQPSWETQYF. The CDR3 DNA follows: TGTGCCATCATGGCGCAACCTTCTTGGGAGACCCAGTACTTC.

Note on this clonotype: Since it is a stray read in a library aimed at alpha chains, this beta chain has a size that is not meaningful. V is TRBV7-9 and J is TRBJ2-1; D unresolved. This CDR3 region has 11 residues. From germline, CDR1 is SEHNR and CDR2 FQNEAQ (reference sequence). V was clipped by 5 bases and J by 5 bases, with 4 bases between them. This CDR3 is CASSLDNEQFF. CDR3 nucleotides: TGTGCCAGCAGCCTCGACAATGAGCAGTTCTTC.

This clonotype is categorized as medium-sized. Found in a library prepared for alpha chains, this beta chain is an off-target read, and its abundance has little meaning. V gene TRBV12-3 or TRBV12-4 combines with J gene TRBJ1-5, with D maybe TRBD1 (6 bases). The V end lost 7 bases, the J end lost 5 bases, and 15 bases lay between the germline ends. The CDR3 has 14 residues. The CDR3 spells CASNQQGSDQPQHF. The CDR3 region has the DNA TGTGCCAGCAACCAACAGGGATCGGATCAGCCCCAGCATTTT.

This clonotype has only a few counts. This beta chain appears as a stray read in a library generated for alpha chains; its size is not informative. This chain connects TRBV12-5 to TRBJ2-3; 8 nucleotides align to TRBD2. V shed 6 bases, J shed 6 bases, and the junction held 8 bases outside the gene matches. This CDR3 has 14 residues. Germline loops: CDR1 LGHNT, CDR2 FRNRAP. In DNA form, the CDR3 reads TGTGCTAGTGGACCGGGACTAGATAGTGATACGCAGTATTTT. This encodes CASGPGLDSDTQYF.

This clonotype has just one count. This beta chain is a stray read from a library made for alpha chains; its abundance is not meaningful. This chain joins TRBV28 and TRBJ2-2; D is uncertain. The V end lost 7 bases, the J end lost 11 bases, and 17 bases lay between the germline ends. Germline CDR1 reads MDHEN; CDR2 reads SYDVKM. The CDR3 spans 13 residues. CDR3 DNA: TGTGCCAGCACCCCTTACCGGGTAGCCGAGCTGTTTTTT. It yields the protein CASTPYRVAELFF.

By share of the sample, this clonotype is medium-sized. Since it is a stray read in a library aimed at alpha chains, this beta chain has a size that is not meaningful. The chain employs TRBV28 and TRBJ2-7; 7 bases are a match to TRBD2. CDR3 length: 15 amino acids. CDR1 is MDHEN, CDR2 SYDVKM, per germline. Germline trimming cut 5 bases from V and 6 bases from J; bases unmatched to any gene: 13. CDR3 in DNA: TGTGCCAGCAGTCCCTCGGAGGGAGGGGTGCGCGAGCAGTACTTC. Protein product: CASSPSEGGVREQYF.

This clonotype was counted a few times. The library was prepared for alpha chains; this beta chain is a stray read, so its frequency means little. The chain is built from TRBV12-3 or TRBV12-4 and TRBJ2-1; 8 bases line up with TRBD2. J gave up 7 bases and V 1 base, and 12 bases lay outside the gene matches. This CDR3 is 17 amino acids long. The CDR3 nucleotides read TGTGCCAGCAGTTTAGGGGGCTCACGGGAGGGCAAAAATGAGCAGTTCTTC. It translates to CASSLGGSREGKNEQFF.

In its sample, this clonotype ranks as medium-sized. This beta chain is a stray sequence in a library constructed for alpha chains; its clone size is not meaningful. The chain uses TRBV2 and TRBJ2-3, with D maybe TRBD2 (5 bases). The CDR3 covers 13 residues. The ends were cut back, 3 bases at V and 8 bases at J, with 12 bases in the middle. Germline V gene sequence: CDR1 SNHLY, CDR2 FYNNEI. The chain's CDR3 is CASSDTRESTQYF. Here the CDR3 DNA reads TGTGCCAGCAGTGACACTAGGGAAAGTACGCAGTATTTT.

This clonotype is medium-sized by share. A library made for alpha chains picked up this beta chain off target, so its size means little. The chain employs TRBV7-9 and TRBJ2-1, with 8 bases fitting TRBD1. Losses at the gene ends were 8 bases for V and 4 bases for J; bases not matched to a gene: 13. This CDR3 spans 16 amino acids. Germline loops: CDR1 SEHNR, CDR2 FQNEAQ (reference sequence). Here the CDR3 DNA reads TGTGCCAGCCTTTTTAGCGGCAGGGGGCGGTACAATGAGCAGTTCTTC. As protein: CASLFSGRGRYNEQFF.

This clonotype appeared many times. This beta chain is an off-target read within a library intended for alpha chains, so its frequency means little. The gene calls are TRBV6-6 and TRBJ2-3; a weak D match, TRBD2 (5 bases). Germline V CDR1 and CDR2: MNHNY, SVGAGI (reference sequence). CDR3 length equals 13 residues. The V gene lost 6 bases and the J gene lost 10 bases, with 17 bases spanning the gap. CDR3 residues: CASSSDSVGAQYF. The CDR3 coding sequence is TGTGCCAGCAGCTCCGACTCCGTCGGGGCGCAGTATTTT.

This clonotype rates as medium-sized. This beta chain was picked up by a library intended for alpha chains and is off target, so its count carries little meaning. The chain is built from TRBV2 and TRBJ2-3, with 8 bases that match TRBD2. This CDR3 comprises 16 residues. Germline loops: CDR1 SNHLY, CDR2 FYNNEI. V shed 7 bases and J 5 bases; nucleotides not matched to a gene: 14. Written as DNA, the CDR3 is TGTGCCAGCAAGGGCGGGAGGCCCCTAGAGAGAGATACGCAGTATTTT. Protein: CASKGGRPLERDTQYF.